The TCR beta chain under discussion was sequenced for a study of blood T cell repertoires in COVID-19. Study in general: Specimens from acute and convalescent COVID-19 originated in the United States, Italy and Spain.

Germline lookup yields CDR1 SQVTM and CDR2 ANQGSEA. V was shortened by 6 bases and J by 7 bases, with 15 bases between the two germline ends. CDR3 length equals 13 residues. Here immunoSEQ multiplex PCR was the method, and the copy in TCRdb shows in-frame clones only, minus some. The data hold some 130,000 clones, with around 85% observed a single time. This clonotype originated in a woman between 45 and 60 years old who had recovered from COVID-19. This sequence joins TRBV29-1 and TRBJ2-2; D might be TRBD2 (7 bases). Sequencing used peripheral blood. Here the CDR3 reads CSVRRGGNGELFF. Here the CDR3 DNA reads TGCAGCGTACGAAGGGGGGGGAACGGGGAGCTGTTTTTT.